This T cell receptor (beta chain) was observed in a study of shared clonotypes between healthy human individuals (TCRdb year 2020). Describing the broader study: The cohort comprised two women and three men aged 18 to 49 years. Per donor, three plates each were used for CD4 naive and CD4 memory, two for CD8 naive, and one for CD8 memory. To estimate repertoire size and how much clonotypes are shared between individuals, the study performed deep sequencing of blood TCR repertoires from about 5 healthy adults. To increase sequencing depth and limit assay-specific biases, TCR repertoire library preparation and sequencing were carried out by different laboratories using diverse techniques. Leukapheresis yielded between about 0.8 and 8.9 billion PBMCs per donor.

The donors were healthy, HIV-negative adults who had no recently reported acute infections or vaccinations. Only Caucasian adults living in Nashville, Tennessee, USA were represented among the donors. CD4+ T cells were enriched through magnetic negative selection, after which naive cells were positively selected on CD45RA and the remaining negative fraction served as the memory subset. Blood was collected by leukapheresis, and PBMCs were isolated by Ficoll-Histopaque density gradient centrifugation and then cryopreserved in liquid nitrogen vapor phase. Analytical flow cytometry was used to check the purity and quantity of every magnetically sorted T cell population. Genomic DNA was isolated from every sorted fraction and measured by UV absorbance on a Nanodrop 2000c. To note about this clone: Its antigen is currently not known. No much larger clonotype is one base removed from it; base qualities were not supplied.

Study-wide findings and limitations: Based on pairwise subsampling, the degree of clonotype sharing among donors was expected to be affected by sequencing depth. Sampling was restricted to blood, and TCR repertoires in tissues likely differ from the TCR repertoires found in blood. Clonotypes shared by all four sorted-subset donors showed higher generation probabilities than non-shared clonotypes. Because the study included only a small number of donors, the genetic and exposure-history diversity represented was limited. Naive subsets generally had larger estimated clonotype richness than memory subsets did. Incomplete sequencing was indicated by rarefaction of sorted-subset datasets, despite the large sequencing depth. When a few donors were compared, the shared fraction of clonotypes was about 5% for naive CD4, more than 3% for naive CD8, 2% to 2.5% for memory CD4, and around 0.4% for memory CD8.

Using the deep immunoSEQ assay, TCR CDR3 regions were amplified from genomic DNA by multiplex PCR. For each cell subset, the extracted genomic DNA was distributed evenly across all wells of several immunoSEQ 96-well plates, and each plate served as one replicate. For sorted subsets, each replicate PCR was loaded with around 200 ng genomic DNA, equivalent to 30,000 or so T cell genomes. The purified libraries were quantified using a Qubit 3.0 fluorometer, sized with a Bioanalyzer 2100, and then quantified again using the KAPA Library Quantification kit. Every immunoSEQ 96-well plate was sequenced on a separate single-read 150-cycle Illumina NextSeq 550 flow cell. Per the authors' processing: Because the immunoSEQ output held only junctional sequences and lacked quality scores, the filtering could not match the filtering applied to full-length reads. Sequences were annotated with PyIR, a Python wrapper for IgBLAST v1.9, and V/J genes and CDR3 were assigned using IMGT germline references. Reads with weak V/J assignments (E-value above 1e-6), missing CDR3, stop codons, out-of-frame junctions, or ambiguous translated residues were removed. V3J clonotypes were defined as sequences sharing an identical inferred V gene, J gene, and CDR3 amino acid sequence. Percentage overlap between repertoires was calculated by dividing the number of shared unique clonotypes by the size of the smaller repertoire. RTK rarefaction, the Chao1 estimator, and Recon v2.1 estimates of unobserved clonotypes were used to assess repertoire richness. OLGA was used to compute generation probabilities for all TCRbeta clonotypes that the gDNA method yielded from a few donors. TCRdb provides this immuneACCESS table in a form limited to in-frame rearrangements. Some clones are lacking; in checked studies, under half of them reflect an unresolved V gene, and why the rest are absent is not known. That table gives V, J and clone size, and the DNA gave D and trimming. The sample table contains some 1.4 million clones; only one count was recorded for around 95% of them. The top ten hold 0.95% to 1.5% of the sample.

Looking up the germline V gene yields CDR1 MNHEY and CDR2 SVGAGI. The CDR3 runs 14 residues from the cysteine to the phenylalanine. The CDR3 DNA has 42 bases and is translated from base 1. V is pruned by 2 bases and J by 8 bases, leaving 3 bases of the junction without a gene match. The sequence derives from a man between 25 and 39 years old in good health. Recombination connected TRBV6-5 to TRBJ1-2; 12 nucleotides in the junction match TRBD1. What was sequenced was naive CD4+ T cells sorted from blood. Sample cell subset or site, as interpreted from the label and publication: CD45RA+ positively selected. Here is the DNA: TGTGCCAGCAGTTACAGGGACAGGGGGCACGGCTACACCTTC. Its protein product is CASSYRDRGHGYTF.